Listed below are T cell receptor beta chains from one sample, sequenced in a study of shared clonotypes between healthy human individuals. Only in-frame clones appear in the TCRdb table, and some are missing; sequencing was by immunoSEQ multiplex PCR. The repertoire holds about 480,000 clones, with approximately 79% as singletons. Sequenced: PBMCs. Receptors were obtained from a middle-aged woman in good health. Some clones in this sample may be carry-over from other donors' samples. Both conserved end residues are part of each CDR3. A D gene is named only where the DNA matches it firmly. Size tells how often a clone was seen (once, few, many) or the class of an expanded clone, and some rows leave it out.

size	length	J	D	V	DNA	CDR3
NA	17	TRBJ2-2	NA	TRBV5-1	TGCGCCAGCAGCTTGGACCCCGGGGGCGCGGGGACCGGGGAGCTGTTTTTT	CASSLDPGGAGTGELFF
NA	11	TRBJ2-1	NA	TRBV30	TGTGCCTGGAGTGGTAGTGGTGAGCAGTTCTTC	CAWSGSGEQFF
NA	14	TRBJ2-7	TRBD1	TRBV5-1	TGCGCCAGCAGCTTCCGGGACAGGGTGGACGAGCAGTACTTC	CASSFRDRVDEQYF
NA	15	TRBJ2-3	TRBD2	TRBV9	TGTGCCAGCAGCGGACGACTAGCCGGAACAGATACGCAGTATTTT	CASSGRLAGTDTQYF
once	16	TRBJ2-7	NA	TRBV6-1	TGTGCCAGCAGTGAAGCGGTAGTGGTTCCACTCTACGAGCAGTACTTC	CASSEAVVVPLYEQYF
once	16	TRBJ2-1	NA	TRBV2	TGTGCCAGCAGTCTGAAGGGGTCTCTCCGGGACAATGAGCAGTTCTTC	CASSLKGSLRDNEQFF
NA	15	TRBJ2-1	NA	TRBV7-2	TGTGCCAGCAGCTTAGGCTCCCTCTCGGTCAATGAGCAGTTCTTC	CASSLGSLSVNEQFF
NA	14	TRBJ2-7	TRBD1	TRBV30	TGTGCCTGGAGCCCGGGACAGGTAACCTACGAGCAGTACTTC	CAWSPGQVTYEQYF
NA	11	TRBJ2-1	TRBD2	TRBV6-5	TGTGCCAGCACCTCGGGGGGTGAGCAGTTCTTC	CASTSGGEQFF
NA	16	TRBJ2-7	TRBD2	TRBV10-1	TGCGCCAGCAGTGAGTCGAGACTAGCGAGCTCCTACGAGCAGTACTTC	CASSESRLASSYEQYF
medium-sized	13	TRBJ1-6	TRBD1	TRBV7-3	TGTGCCAGCAGCACGGGACAGAATTCACCCCTCCACTTT	CASSTGQNSPLHF
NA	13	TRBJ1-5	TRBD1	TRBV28	TGTGCCAGCAGTTTCAGGGGGCGCCAGCCCCAGCATTTT	CASSFRGRQPQHF
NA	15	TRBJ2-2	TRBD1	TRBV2	TGTGCCAGCAGTGCACAGGGGGCGGGCACCGGGGAGCTGTTTTTT	CASSAQGAGTGELFF
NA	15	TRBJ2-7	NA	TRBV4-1	TGCGCCAGCAGCCACCCCGGGAAGGACGGCTACGAGCAGTACTTC	CASSHPGKDGYEQYF
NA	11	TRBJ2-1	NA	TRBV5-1	TGCGCCAGCAGCATTAGCCGTGAGCAGTTCTTC	CASSISREQFF
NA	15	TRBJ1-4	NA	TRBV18	TGTGCCAGCTCACACCGGGACCCTCCGAATGAAAAACTGTTTTTT	CASSHRDPPNEKLFF
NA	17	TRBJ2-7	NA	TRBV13	TGTGCCAGCAGCCTCAGACCCAACAGGGACAAATCCTACGAGCAGTACTTC	CASSLRPNRDKSYEQYF
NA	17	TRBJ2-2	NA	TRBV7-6	TGTGCCAGCAGCTTAGCGTTGGCGGGATCGAACACCGGGGAGCTGTTTTTT	CASSLALAGSNTGELFF
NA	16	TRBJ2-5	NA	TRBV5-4	TGTGCCAGCAGCCACATAGGGGTCCGACCGGGAGAGACCCAGTACTTC	CASSHIGVRPGETQYF
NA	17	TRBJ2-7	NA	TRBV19	TGTGCCAGTAGTCCCTATACAGGGAGCCCTTCCACCTACGAGCAGTACTTC	CASSPYTGSPSTYEQYF
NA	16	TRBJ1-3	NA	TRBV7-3	TGTGCCAGCAGCCAAGGGCCCTCGAGCTCTGGAAACACCATATATTTT	CASSQGPSSSGNTIYF
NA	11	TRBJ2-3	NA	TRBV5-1	TGCGCCAGCAGAGACCAAGATACGCAGTATTTT	CASRDQDTQYF
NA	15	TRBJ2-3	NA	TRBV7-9	TGTGCCAGCAGCAAAGGCGTCGGAAGCACAGATACGCAGTATTTT	CASSKGVGSTDTQYF
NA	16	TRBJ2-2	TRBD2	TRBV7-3	TGTGCCAGCAGCTTAGGTCCAGCGGGAGACACCGGGGAGCTGTTTTTT	CASSLGPAGDTGELFF
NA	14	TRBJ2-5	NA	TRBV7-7	TGTGCCAGCAGCTTGGTGCCCGCGGGTGAGACCCAGTACTTC	CASSLVPAGETQYF
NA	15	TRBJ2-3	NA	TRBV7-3	TGTGCCAGCAGCTCCCTCCCAACTAGCACAGATACGCAGTATTTT	CASSSLPTSTDTQYF
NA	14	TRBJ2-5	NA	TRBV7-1	TGTGCCAGCAACCCTCCAAGCGAGTCACGGACCCAGTACTTC	CASNPPSESRTQYF
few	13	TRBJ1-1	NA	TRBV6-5	TGTGCCAGCACTCGGGGCCGGCATAATGAAGCTTTCTTT	CASTRGRHNEAFF
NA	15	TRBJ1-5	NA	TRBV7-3	TGTGCCAGCAGACCTACAGGGCCTAGCAATCAGCCCCAGCATTTT	CASRPTGPSNQPQHF
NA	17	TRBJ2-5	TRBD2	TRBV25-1	TGTGCCAGCAGTGAACGCCCAGGACTAGCGGGGAAAGAGACCCAGTACTTC	CASSERPGLAGKETQYF
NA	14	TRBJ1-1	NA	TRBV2	TGTGCCAGCAGGTCGAGTCGAAGCGGTACTGAAGCTTTCTTT	CASRSSRSGTEAFF
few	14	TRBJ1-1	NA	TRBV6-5	TGTGCCAGCAGTTACTCGATCCAGAACACTGAAGCTTTCTTT	CASSYSIQNTEAFF
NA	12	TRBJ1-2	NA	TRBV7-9	TGTGCCAGCAGCGGGACTTTGAGTGGCTACACCTTC	CASSGTLSGYTF
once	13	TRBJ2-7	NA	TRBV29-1	TGCAGCGTTGACAGGACACCCTCCTACGAGCAGTACTTC	CSVDRTPSYEQYF
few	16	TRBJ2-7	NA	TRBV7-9	TGTGCCAGCAGCCCCCTACAAGGTCGACTTACCTACGAGCAGTACTTC	CASSPLQGRLTYEQYF
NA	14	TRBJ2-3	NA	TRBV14	TGTGCCAGCAGGGCGAGGGTTATCACAGATACGCAGTATTTT	CASRARVITDTQYF
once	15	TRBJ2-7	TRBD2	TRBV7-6	TGTGCCAGCAGCCCGGGGACTAGCGGAACCTACGAGCAGTACTTC	CASSPGTSGTYEQYF
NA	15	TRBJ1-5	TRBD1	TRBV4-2	TGTGCCAGCAGCCAAGTTTTAAGGGGGCCTCAGCCCCAGCATTTT	CASSQVLRGPQPQHF
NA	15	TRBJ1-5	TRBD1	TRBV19	TGTGCCAGCTTGAAGTTGGGGACAGAAAATCAGCCCCAGCATTTT	CASLKLGTENQPQHF
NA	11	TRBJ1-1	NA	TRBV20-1	TGCAGTGCTACGGGAGGTACTGAAGCTTTCTTT	CSATGGTEAFF
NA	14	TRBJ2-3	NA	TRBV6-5	TGTGCCAGCAGCCCGGGACTTCGCACAGATACGCAGTATTTT	CASSPGLRTDTQYF
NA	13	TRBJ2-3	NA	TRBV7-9	TGTGCCAGCAGCTTTCCCGGGACAGATACGCAGTATTTT	CASSFPGTDTQYF
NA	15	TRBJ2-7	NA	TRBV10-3	TGTGCCACTAGCCACAACAGCGGTTTCTCCTACGAGCAGTACTTC	CATSHNSGFSYEQYF
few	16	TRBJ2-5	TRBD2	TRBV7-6	TGTGCCAGCAGCCCAGGACTAGCGGGAGGAGCGGAGACCCAGTACTTC	CASSPGLAGGAETQYF
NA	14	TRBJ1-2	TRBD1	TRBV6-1	TGTGCCAGCAGCGGACAGGGGCGAAACCCTGGCTACACCTTC	CASSGQGRNPGYTF
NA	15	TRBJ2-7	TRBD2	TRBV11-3	TGTGCCAGCCCAACCCGGAGCGGGAGCTCCTACGAGCAGTACTTC	CASPTRSGSSYEQYF
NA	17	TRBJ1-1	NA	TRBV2	TGTGCCAGCAGTGAAAAACCTCCAGCTATGACGAACACTGAAGCTTTCTTT	CASSEKPPAMTNTEAFF
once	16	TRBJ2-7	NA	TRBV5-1	TGCGCCAGCAGCCCGTCCCAGACCTCTAGCTCCTACGAGCAGTACTTC	CASSPSQTSSSYEQYF
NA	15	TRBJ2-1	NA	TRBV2	TGTGCCAGCACCCGGCAGGGCCCACCTAACAATGAGCAGTTCTTC	CASTRQGPPNNEQFF
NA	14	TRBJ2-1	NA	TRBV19	TGTGCCACCGGACTGGGGGAAACCTACAATGAGCAGTTCTTC	CATGLGETYNEQFF
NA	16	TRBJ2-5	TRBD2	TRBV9	TGTGCCAGCAGCGTAGGGGGACTAGCGGGAGTTGAGACCCAGTACTTC	CASSVGGLAGVETQYF
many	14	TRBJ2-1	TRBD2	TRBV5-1	TGCGCCAGCAGCTTTCTAGCGGGAGACAATGAGCAGTTCTTC	CASSFLAGDNEQFF